The 14 T cell receptor beta chains listed next were all sequenced from one sample in a study of shared clonotypes between healthy human individuals. Clones were sequenced by immunoSEQ multiplex PCR, and TCRdb holds only the in-frame ones, with some missing. The table includes about 2.4 million clones, more than 80% detected once. Sequenced: naive CD4+ T cells sorted from blood. Subset: CD45RA+ positively selected. The receptors shown here come from a man younger than 35 in good health.

The rearrangement uses TRBV25-1 and TRBJ2-6; D not certain. V lost 3 bases, J lost 2 bases, and 14 bases lay in between. Germline V gene sequence: CDR1 MGHDK, CDR2 SYGVNS. CDR3 size: 17 residues. The CDR3 here is CASSETVGRAGANVLTF. The CDR3 DNA reads as TGTGCCAGCAGTGAGACGGTCGGTCGAGCTGGGGCCAACGTCCTGACTTTC.

The chain links TRBV29-1 to TRBJ1-5; TRBD1 agrees at 11 bases. Germline loops: CDR1 SQVTM, CDR2 ANQGSEA. The V segment lost 5 bases and the J segment 1 base; nucleotides outside the gene matches: 7. The CDR3 is made up of 16 amino acids. The CDR3 nucleotides read TGCAGCGTTACTCTGGGGACAGGGGGGAGCAATCAGCCCCAGCATTTT. It is translated as CSVTLGTGGSNQPQHF.

The chain carries TRBV28 and TRBJ1-4, with TRBD1 as a possible D gene (6 bases). Germline assignment: CDR1 MDHEN and CDR2 SYDVKM. Trimming removed 6 bases from V and 7 bases from J, with 18 bases in between. This CDR3 contains 15 residues. CDR3 sequence (DNA): TGTGCCAGCAGATTTGTTTGGGGGGCTACTGAAAAACTGTTTTTT. Its translation: CASRFVWGATEKLFF.

Details on this clone: In the same sample, other DNA sequences code for this CDR3. This sequence joins TRBV6-5 and TRBJ1-1; 8 bases are a match to TRBD1. J gave up 4 bases and V 0 bases, and 1 base lay outside the gene matches. The CDR3 contains 14 residues. CDR1 is MNHEY, CDR2 SVGAGI, per germline. The CDR3 reads CASSYSTGGTEAFF. The CDR3, as DNA: TGTGCCAGCAGTTACTCCACAGGGGGCACTGAAGCTTTCTTT.

For this clone: At one boundary the junction diverges from the germline segment, which might be a read error. This sample also contains other DNA sequences that code for the same CDR3. The V and J genes are TRBV2 and TRBJ1-6; D is perhaps TRBD1 (6 bases). The CDR3 length is 14 residues. Germline values: CDR1 SNHLY, CDR2 FYNNEI. The CDR3 reads CASNREAYNSPLHF. The DNA for the CDR3 is TGTGCCAGCAACAGGGAGGCCTATAATTCACCCCTCCACTTC.

Here the CDR3 DNA reads TGTGCCAGCAGGGGGGGTTCCTACGAGCAGTACTTC. This sequence encodes CASRGGSYEQYF. This chain links TRBV28 with TRBJ2-7, with a possible D match to TRBD2 (6 bases). CDR1 is MDHEN and CDR2 is SYDVKM in the germline V gene. Trimming stripped 6 bases from V and 1 base from J, with 7 bases between. This CDR3 has 12 residues. Supplemented by reference TRBV28 and TRBJ2-7, the full variable domain reads DVKVTQSSRYLVKRTGEKVFLECVQDMDHENMFWYRQDPGLGLRLIYFSYDVKMKEKGDIPEGYSVSREKKERFSLILESASTNQTSMYLCASRGGSYEQYFGPGTRLTVT.

Points on this clone: The same CDR3 arises from other DNA sequences in this sample as well. The chain employs TRBV10-1 and TRBJ2-3, with D possibly being TRBD2 (5 bases). The CDR3 covers 13 residues. Germline V gene data show CDR1 as WNHNN and CDR2 as SYGVQD (reference sequence). V lost 6 bases to trimming and J lost 1 base, with 8 bases between them. This CDR3 is CASRPGGTDTQYF. CDR3 nucleotides: TGCGCCAGCAGGCCCGGGGGCACAGATACGCAGTATTTT.

With regard to this clone: The same CDR3 arises from other DNA sequences in this sample as well. This chain links TRBV5-4 with TRBJ2-1, with D perhaps matching TRBD1 or TRBD2 (5 bases each). CDR1 is SGHNT, CDR2 YYREEE, per germline (reference sequence). V was shortened by 4 bases and J by 0 bases, with 11 bases between the two germline ends. The CDR3 is 15 amino acids. The CDR3 region is CASSSAGSSYNEQFF. The CDR3 region has the DNA TGTGCCAGCAGCAGCGCAGGGAGCTCCTACAATGAGCAGTTCTTC.

DNA of the CDR3: TGTGCCAGCCTCCCCGGGACTACCTATCGCAATGAGCAGTTCTTC. It translates to CASLPGTTYRNEQFF. V and J are TRBV2 and TRBJ2-1, with 7 bases that match TRBD2. The CDR3 spans 15 residues. The germline gives CDR1 SNHLY, CDR2 FYNNEI. Trimming took 8 bases from V and 6 from J; bases not matched to a gene: 13.

The V call is TRBV4-1, the J call TRBJ2-2; maybe TRBD2 (6 bases). Germline V lookup: CDR1 MGHRA, CDR2 YSYEKL. CDR3 length equals 16 residues. Trimming removed 1 base at V and 4 bases at J, with 13 bases between. The CDR3 region has the DNA TGCGCCAGCAGCCAAGGCCGACTAGGTGTCACCGGGGAGCTGTTTTTT. This codes for CASSQGRLGVTGELFF.

This rearrangement joins TRBV7-6 to TRBJ2-4; D is unresolved. CDR1 and CDR2 from the germline V gene are SGHVS and FNYEAQ. Trimming removed 0 bases from V and 9 bases from J, with 9 bases in between. The CDR3 is 13 residues long. The CDR3: CASSLAERSIQYF. The DNA of the CDR3 is TGTGCCAGCAGCTTAGCGGAAAGAAGCATTCAGTACTTC. Full variable domain (rest looked up from reference TRBV7-6 and TRBJ2-4): GAGVSQSPRYKVTKRGQDVALRCDPISGHVSLYWYRQALGQGPEFLTYFNYEAQQDKSGLPNDRFSAERPEGSISTLTIQRTEQRDSAMYRCASSLAERSIQYFGAGTRLSVL.

This chain joins TRBV19 and TRBJ2-5; weak D call: TRBD2 (6 bases). The CDR3 runs 15 residues. In germline, CDR1 is LNHDA, CDR2 SQIVND (reference sequence). The V end lost 8 bases, the J end lost 1 base, and 17 bases lay between the germline ends. CDR3: CASSPGGGTQETQYF. The CDR3 nucleotides are TGTGCCAGTTCCCCCGGGGGAGGTACCCAAGAGACCCAGTACTTC.

The chain has TRBV5-5 and TRBJ2-7; 12 nucleotides agree with TRBD2. Germline CDR1 SGHKS, CDR2 YYEKEE (reference sequence). This CDR3 comprises 16 residues. V shed 0 bases and J 2 bases; nucleotides not matched to a gene: 3. The CDR3 is CASSLGLAGGPYEQYF. CDR3 DNA sequence: TGTGCCAGCAGCTTGGGGCTAGCGGGGGGGCCCTACGAGCAGTACTTC.

The chain joins TRBV2 to TRBJ2-6; maybe TRBD2 (5 bases). CDR1 SNHLY and CDR2 FYNNEI come from the germline V gene. This CDR3 is 13 amino acids long. Trimming removed 4 bases at V and 10 bases at J, with 11 bases between. The CDR3 sequence: CASSVGLFNVLTF. The CDR3 DNA reads TGTGCCAGCAGTGTAGGACTCTTTAACGTCCTGACTTTC.